The 26 T cell receptor beta chains below come from one sample, sequenced in a study of spatial heterogeneity in lung cancer. Whole-study findings and limits: How many expanded intratumoral alpha and beta TCRs were present tracked the tumor mutation count, which was a count of nonsynonymous mutations.

The time point is: sample taken at primary tumor resection. Their antigens are not known. Each CDR3 protein is one row after TCRdb ran MiXCR on the 5' RACE reads. The repertoire has about 7,800 distinct CDR3 sequences, approximately 8.2% of them found once; the top ten carry roughly 4.3%. This specimen consisted of lung tumor tissue, obtained at surgery. The receptors stem from a male donor with early-stage non-small cell lung cancer.

In its sample, this clonotype ranks as medium-sized (0.01 to 0.1%). The chain recombines TRBV5-8 with TRBJ2-3; TRBD1 matches at 7 bases. The CDR3 runs to 15 residues. CDR1 SGHTS and CDR2 YDEGEE come from the germline V gene. Trimming removed 2 bases from V and 2 bases from J; junction bases left unmatched: 5. Here the CDR3 DNA reads TGTGCCAGCAGCTTTGGACAGGTTATCACAGATACGCAGTATTTT. It yields the protein CASSFGQVITDTQYF.

This clonotype came up many times. This chain joins TRBV3-1 and TRBJ2-7, with D unclear. The CDR3 contains 12 residues. Germline V gene data show CDR1 as LGHDT and CDR2 as YNNKEL (reference sequence). V was cut by 6 bases and J by 5 bases, with 11 bases left in between. CDR3 sequence: CASSRLSDEQYF. The CDR3 DNA is TGTGCCAGCAGTCGCCTATCAGACGAGCAGTACTTC.

The table lists this clonotype with many counts. This chain joins TRBV18 and TRBJ2-7; D call uncertain. CDR1 KGHSH and CDR2 LQKENI come from the germline V gene. V was cut by 1 base and J by 1 base, with 11 bases left in between. The CDR3 is made up of 15 amino acids. The CDR3 loop is CASSPQGQRSYEQYF. Here the CDR3 DNA reads TGTGCCAGCTCACCACAAGGTCAGCGTTCCTACGAGCAGTACTTC.

This clonotype was counted only a few times. The chain recombines TRBV12-3 or TRBV12-4 with TRBJ2-1; 8 nucleotides align to TRBD1. The trim removed 8 bases at V and 10 bases at J, leaving 13 bases unmatched. CDR3 length: 14 residues. CDR3 nucleotides: TGTGCCAGCGGAGGACAGGGTGGGTTGAGAGAGCAGTTCTTC. Amino acid sequence: CASGGQGGLREQFF.

By share, this clonotype counts as medium-sized (0.01 to 0.1%). The rearrangement joins TRBV20-1 to TRBJ2-1; no clear D gene. V lost 6 bases and J lost 0, with 12 bases in between. Germline CDR1 DFQATT, CDR2 SNEGSKA (reference sequence). This CDR3 has 14 amino acids. For the CDR3, the DNA is TGCAGTGCCCTAACCGTAAGCTCCTACAATGAGCAGTTCTTC. It yields the protein CSALTVSSYNEQFF.

By share, this clonotype ranks as medium-sized. V gene TRBV18 combines with J gene TRBJ2-7; TRBD2 matches 14 bases. The CDR3 totals 15 residues. Germline V gene data show CDR1 as KGHSH and CDR2 as LQKENI. The trim removed 6 bases at V and 3 bases at J, leaving 4 bases unmatched. CDR3 in amino acids: CASSRGLAGDYEQYF. The CDR3 DNA reads as TGTGCCAGCTCTCGGGGACTAGCGGGAGACTACGAGCAGTACTTC.

This clonotype rates as medium-sized. The chain couples TRBV4-1 to TRBJ1-2; 7 bases fit TRBD1. Unmatched junction bases numbered 5, after V lost 0 bases and J lost 7 bases. The length of the CDR3 is 14 residues. The germline V gene has CDR1 MGHRA and CDR2 YSYEKL. This chain's CDR3 is CASSQDAGGGGYTF. For the CDR3, the DNA is TGCGCCAGCAGCCAAGATGCAGGGGGGGGTGGCTACACCTTC.

This clonotype was recorded many times. The chain carries TRBV29-1 and TRBJ2-1, with 9 bases that match TRBD2. Germline CDR1 SQVTM, CDR2 ANQGSEA. V shed 7 bases and J 7 bases; nucleotides not matched to a gene: 8. This CDR3 spans 13 amino acids. The CDR3 region has the DNA TGCAGCGCAAAGGGGACTAGCAATAATGAGCAGTTCTTC. Translating it yields CSAKGTSNNEQFF.

In its sample, this clonotype is medium-sized. This chain joins TRBV18 and TRBJ2-3; no definite D call. V dropped 3 bases and J dropped 0 bases, with 19 bases sitting between them. The CDR3 spans 18 residues. Germline CDR1 and CDR2: KGHSH and LQKENI. The CDR3 reads CASSPPLGRAPSTDTQYF. In nucleotides, the CDR3 is TGTGCCAGCTCACCGCCCCTAGGACGGGCGCCTAGCACAGATACGCAGTATTTT.

This clonotype was counted a few times. The chain joins TRBV5-5 to TRBJ1-2; no definite D call. V lost 0 bases and J lost 4, with 13 bases in between. Germline CDR1 reads SGHKS; CDR2 reads YYEKEE (reference sequence). CDR3 length equals 15 residues. DNA for the CDR3: TGTGCCAGCAGCTTGGCTCCGGACGTTGGCTATGGCTACACCTTC. Amino acid sequence: CASSLAPDVGYGYTF.

This clonotype is categorized as medium-sized. The CDR3 spells CASSFTSGYNEQFF. The CDR3 region has the DNA TGTGCCAGCAGCTTTACTAGCGGCTACAATGAGCAGTTCTTC. V gene TRBV7-9 combines with J gene TRBJ2-1, with 8 bases aligning to TRBD2. Trimming took 3 bases from V and 3 from J; bases not matched to a gene: 1. The CDR3 covers 14 residues. In germline, CDR1 is SEHNR, CDR2 FQNEAQ (reference sequence).

In its sample, this clonotype ranks as medium-sized (0.01 to 0.1%). The chain combines TRBV7-9 with TRBJ2-3; the D call may be TRBD1 or TRBD2 (5 bases each). Between the trimmed V and J ends, which lost 5 bases and 1 base, there was a span of 10 bases. The CDR3 covers 14 residues. The germline V gene encodes CDR1 SEHNR and CDR2 FQNEAQ (reference sequence). This chain's CDR3 is CASSPRDGTDTQYF. CDR3 nucleotides: TGTGCCAGCAGCCCGAGGGACGGCACAGATACGCAGTATTTT.

This clonotype is labeled as medium-sized. The chain has TRBV5-1 and TRBJ2-3; 7 nucleotides match TRBD1. The CDR3 extends over 14 amino acids. V lost 5 bases, J lost 4 bases, and 7 bases stayed unmatched. Germline V gives CDR1 SGHRS, CDR2 YFSETQ. Here the CDR3 DNA reads TGCGCCAGCAGGCGGACAGGTGGTTCAGATACGCAGTATTTT. Its protein product is CASRRTGGSDTQYF.

This clonotype has at least ten counts. This chain joins TRBV12-3 or TRBV12-4 and TRBJ2-1, with 8 bases lining up with TRBD1. The V gene end was trimmed by 2 bases and the J gene end by 6 bases; junction bases not matched to a gene: 3. CDR3 length: 14 amino acids. The CDR3: CASSLQGARNEQFF. In DNA, the CDR3 is TGTGCCAGCAGTTTACAGGGGGCTCGCAATGAGCAGTTCTTC.

This clonotype qualifies as medium-sized (0.01 to 0.1%). This rearrangement joins TRBV11-1 to TRBJ2-1, with 7 bases matching TRBD1. Germline lookup yields CDR1 SGHAT and CDR2 FQDESV (reference sequence). Trimming at V came to 1 base and at J to 4 bases, leaving 1 base not matched to a gene. The CDR3 is made up of 14 amino acids. CDR3 amino acids: CASSLEQGYNEQFF. The CDR3 nucleotides are TGTGCCAGCAGCTTAGAACAGGGGTACAATGAGCAGTTCTTC. The whole variable domain, remainder taken from reference TRBV11-1 and TRBJ2-1, is EAEVAQSPRYKITEKSQAVAFWCDPISGHATLYWYRQILGQGPELLVQFQDESVVDDSQLPKDRFSAERLKGVDSTLKIQPAELGDSAMYLCASSLEQGYNEQFFGPGTRLTVL.

The chain joins TRBV4-3 to TRBJ2-5; D uncertain. This CDR3 region has 13 residues. CDR1 and CDR2 from the germline V gene are LGHNA and YSLEER. Trimming shortened V by 4 bases and J by 4 bases, and 10 bases separated the two germline ends. The CDR3 loop is CASSPRRGETQYF. CDR3 sequence (DNA): TGCGCCAGCAGCCCCCGACGTGGAGAGACCCAGTACTTC.

By its share, this clonotype is medium-sized. This sequence joins TRBV27 and TRBJ2-3; TRBD2 matches 12 bases. The germline gives CDR1 MNHEY, CDR2 SMNVEV (reference sequence). The V segment lost 7 bases and the J segment 2 bases; nucleotides outside the gene matches: 7. The CDR3 consists of 16 residues. The CDR3 DNA reads as TGTGCCAGCACCGAAGGACTAGCGGGGCTCACAGATACGCAGTATTTT. The encoded protein is CASTEGLAGLTDTQYF.

The chain has TRBV20-1 and TRBJ1-1; D ambiguous. CDR1 and CDR2 from the germline V gene are DFQATT and SNEGSKA (reference sequence). The germline V and J ends were trimmed by 6 bases and 3 bases, with 8 bases remaining between them. The CDR3 runs to 11 residues. This CDR3 is CSATVHTEAFF. The CDR3 DNA sequence: TGCAGTGCCACAGTCCACACTGAAGCTTTCTTT.

This clonotype was found many times. The CDR3 sequence: CSSRGGAEKLFF. DNA of the CDR3: TGCAGTTCCCGGGGGGGGGCGGAAAAACTGTTTTTT. The V call is TRBV20-1, the J call TRBJ1-4; tentative D call: TRBD1 (6 bases). Between the trimmed V and J ends, which lost 8 bases and 8 bases, there was a span of 15 bases. Germline V lookup: CDR1 DFQATT, CDR2 SNEGSKA (reference sequence). This CDR3 spans 12 amino acids.

This clonotype is medium-sized. This chain links TRBV7-3 with TRBJ2-2, with 9 bases lining up with TRBD2. Germline values: CDR1 SGHTA, CDR2 FQGTGA. V shed 5 bases, J shed 4 bases, and the junction held 11 bases outside the gene matches. The CDR3 totals 17 residues. The CDR3 DNA is TGTGCCAGCAGCCCGATGGTGGCGGGAGGGCCCACCGGGGAGCTGTTTTTT. It specifies CASSPMVAGGPTGELFF.

This clonotype is categorized as medium-sized (0.01 to 0.1%). This chain uses TRBV7-8 with TRBJ2-1; D possibly matches TRBD1 or TRBD2 (6 bases each). The V gene lost 2 bases and the J gene lost 6 bases, with 26 bases spanning the gap. This CDR3 is built from 19 residues. Germline loops: CDR1 SGHVS, CDR2 FQNEAQ. CDR3 residues: CASSLSGFGGFLVGNEQFF. In DNA form, the CDR3 reads TGTGCCAGCAGCTTATCCGGGTTCGGGGGCTTTCTCGTCGGCAATGAGCAGTTCTTC.

This clonotype was seen many times. This chain links TRBV19 with TRBJ1-1, with TRBD1 as a possible D gene (6 bases). V gave up 5 bases and J gave up 0 bases, with 10 bases separating them. Germline V lookup: CDR1 LNHDA, CDR2 SQIVND (reference sequence). This CDR3 is 14 amino acids long. The CDR3 here is CASSGQPLNTEAFF. CDR3 nucleotide sequence: TGTGCCAGTAGTGGACAGCCTTTGAACACTGAAGCTTTCTTT. The complete variable domain, with remaining parts taken from reference TRBV19 and TRBJ1-1, reads DGGITQSPKYLFRKEGQNVTLSCEQNLNHDAMYWYRQDPGQGLRLIYYSQIVNDFQKGDIAEGYSVSREKKESFPLTVTSAQKNPTAFYLCASSGQPLNTEAFFGQGTRLTVV.

By its share, this clonotype is medium-sized (0.01 to 0.1%). The chain joins TRBV20-1 to TRBJ2-7; D not certain. CDR1 and CDR2 from the germline V gene are DFQATT and SNEGSKA (reference sequence). V was shortened by 1 base and J by 5 bases, with 9 bases between the two germline ends. This CDR3 is 12 amino acids long. CDR3 nucleotide sequence: TGCAGTGCTAGAGCACTCACCGACGAGCAGTACTTC. Protein sequence: CSARALTDEQYF.

Sample share makes this clonotype medium-sized. The chain uses TRBV11-2 and TRBJ2-5, with D tentatively TRBD2 (6 bases). This CDR3 region has 16 residues. Germline CDR1 and CDR2: SGHAT and FQNNGV. The V end lost 7 bases, the J end lost 4 bases, and 22 bases lay between the germline ends. The CDR3 bases are TGTGCCAGCACCGTGGGGGGAGCCCCGGGGCGAGAGACCCAGTACTTC. Protein product: CASTVGGAPGRETQYF. The full variable domain, its missing parts supplied by reference TRBV11-2 and TRBJ2-5, is EAGVAQSPRYKIIEKRQSVAFWCNPISGHATLYWYQQILGQGPKLLIQFQNNGVVDDSQLPKDRFSAERLKGVDSTLKIQPAKLEDSAVYLCASTVGGAPGRETQYFGPGTRLLVL.

There are many counts of this clonotype. The chain has TRBV4-2 and TRBJ2-5; TRBD2 is a possible D gene (7 bases). Germline loops: CDR1 LGHNA, CDR2 YNFKEQ. This CDR3 spans 17 amino acids. V was shortened by 0 bases and J by 1 base, with 15 bases between the two germline ends. CDR3 coding DNA: TGTGCCAGCAGCCAAGAGTTGACAAGGGGGGGCCAAGAGACCCAGTACTTC. Residues: CASSQELTRGGQETQYF.

In this sample, this clonotype turned up many times. This chain links TRBV7-2 with TRBJ2-2, with no clear D. This CDR3 is built from 14 residues. Looked up from germline, CDR1 is SGHTA and CDR2 is FQGNSA. Trimming took off 2 bases at V and 2 bases at J, with 6 bases between the two ends. The CDR3 is CASSLMGNTGELFF. CDR3 bases: TGTGCCAGCAGCTTAATGGGTAACACCGGGGAGCTGTTTTTT.